The next 10 T cell receptor beta chains were all read from a single sample in a study of blood T cell repertoires in COVID-19. Measured with immunoSEQ multiplex PCR; TCRdb has only the in-frame clones, and not every one. The repertoire holds tens of thousands of clones, with approximately 86% as singletons. Material for sequencing was peripheral blood. The receptors originated from a middle-aged man with acute or convalescent COVID-19.

The gene calls are TRBV6-5 and TRBJ2-2, with TRBD1 as a possible D gene (5 bases). The CDR3 loop spans 15 amino acids. V lost 2 bases to trimming and J lost 4 bases, with 11 bases between them. Germline lookup yields CDR1 MNHEY and CDR2 SVGAGI. The CDR3 sequence is CASSYADSSTGELFF. CDR3 in DNA: TGTGCCAGCAGTTACGCCGACAGCTCCACCGGGGAGCTGTTTTTT.

This clone was detected only a few times. The chain links TRBV24-1 to TRBJ1-2, with D maybe TRBD1 (5 bases). This CDR3 is built from 15 residues. Germline CDR1 reads KGHDR; CDR2 reads SFDVKD. V dropped 2 bases and J dropped 8 bases, with 17 bases sitting between them. The CDR3 region has the DNA TGTGCCACCAGTGATTCCAATGTCGGGGGTGGAGGCTACACCTTC. This sequence encodes CATSDSNVGGGGYTF.

This clone came up a few times. The rearrangement uses TRBV29-1 and TRBJ1-1; D remains unclear. V lost 6 bases, J lost 1 base, and 6 bases lay in between. Per germline, CDR1 SQVTM and CDR2 ANQGSEA. This CDR3 is built from 11 residues. In DNA, the CDR3 is TGCAGCGTGGCAGAGAACACTGAAGCTTTCTTT. Its protein is CSVAENTEAFF.

The rearrangement links TRBV3-1 (or the pseudogene TRBV3-2) to TRBJ1-1, with D perhaps matching TRBD1 (6 bases). CDR1 LGHDT and CDR2 YNNKEL come from the germline V gene (reference sequence). The CDR3 covers 14 residues. V lost 3 bases to trimming and J lost 2 bases, with 10 bases between them. The CDR3 DNA follows: TGTGCCAGCAGCCACCGACAGGTTAACACTGAAGCTTTCTTT. This gives the protein CASSHRQVNTEAFF.

This clone came up once. The CDR3 spells CASRAGQGHEKLFF. The CDR3 coding sequence is TGTGCCAGCAGGGCGGGACAGGGGCATGAAAAACTGTTTTTT. The chain joins TRBV7-6 to TRBJ1-4; 10 nucleotides match TRBD1. CDR3 length: 14 residues. Losses at the gene ends were 6 bases for V and 6 bases for J; bases not matched to a gene: 4. Germline values: CDR1 SGHVS, CDR2 FNYEAQ.

The chain has TRBV10-3 and TRBJ1-2; 10 nucleotides agree with TRBD1. V was clipped by 10 bases and J by 8 bases; unmatched bases: 10. The CDR3 sequence is 13 residues long. Germline loops: CDR1 ENHRY, CDR2 SYGVKD. In DNA, the CDR3 is TGTGCCACCTCGGGACAGGGGACGGAAGGCTACACCTTC. As protein: CATSGQGTEGYTF.

V and J are TRBV5-5 and TRBJ2-2, with D possibly TRBD1 on 6 matching bases. The CDR3 covers 15 residues. Trimming shortened V by 4 bases and J by 4 bases, and 14 bases separated the two germline ends. CDR1 is SGHKS, CDR2 YYEKEE, per germline (reference sequence). CDR3 coding DNA: TGTGCCAGCAGCCGCACAGGGTTGATCACCGGGGAGCTGTTTTTT. The encoded protein is CASSRTGLITGELFF. The variable domain in full, with the rest retrieved from reference TRBV5-5 and TRBJ2-2, is DAGVTQSPTHLIKTRGQQVTLRCSPISGHKSVSWYQQVLGQGPQFIFQYYEKEERGRGNFPDRFSARQFPNYSSELNVNALLLGDSALYLCASSRTGLITGELFFGEGSRLTVL.

CDR3 sequence reads: CASSLGAGDTQYF. CDR3 bases: TGTGCCAGTAGCCTAGGGGCCGGAGATACGCAGTATTTT. The genes are TRBV19 and TRBJ2-3; D possibly corresponds to TRBD1 (5 bases). Trimming cost V 6 bases and J 5 bases, with 12 bases left between them. Looked up from germline, CDR1 is LNHDA and CDR2 is SQIVND (reference sequence). The CDR3 length is 13 residues.

The V call is TRBV6-5, the J call TRBJ1-1; D gene unclear. The CDR3 loop spans 14 amino acids. Germline loops: CDR1 MNHEY, CDR2 SVGAGI. V lost 7 bases, J lost 4 bases, and 16 bases lay in between. CDR3 loop: CASITIGLGTEAFF. As DNA, the CDR3 is TGTGCCAGCATCACAATCGGGTTGGGCACTGAAGCTTTCTTT.

The rearrangement joins TRBV5-5 to TRBJ2-5; possibly TRBD1 for D (6 bases). V lost 7 bases, J lost 1 base, and 17 bases lay in between. The germline CDR1 and CDR2 sequences are SGHKS and YYEKEE (reference sequence). The CDR3 totals 15 residues. This chain's CDR3 is CASGGPLELQETQYF. The CDR3 DNA follows: TGTGCCAGCGGGGGCCCTTTGGAACTCCAAGAGACCCAGTACTTC.